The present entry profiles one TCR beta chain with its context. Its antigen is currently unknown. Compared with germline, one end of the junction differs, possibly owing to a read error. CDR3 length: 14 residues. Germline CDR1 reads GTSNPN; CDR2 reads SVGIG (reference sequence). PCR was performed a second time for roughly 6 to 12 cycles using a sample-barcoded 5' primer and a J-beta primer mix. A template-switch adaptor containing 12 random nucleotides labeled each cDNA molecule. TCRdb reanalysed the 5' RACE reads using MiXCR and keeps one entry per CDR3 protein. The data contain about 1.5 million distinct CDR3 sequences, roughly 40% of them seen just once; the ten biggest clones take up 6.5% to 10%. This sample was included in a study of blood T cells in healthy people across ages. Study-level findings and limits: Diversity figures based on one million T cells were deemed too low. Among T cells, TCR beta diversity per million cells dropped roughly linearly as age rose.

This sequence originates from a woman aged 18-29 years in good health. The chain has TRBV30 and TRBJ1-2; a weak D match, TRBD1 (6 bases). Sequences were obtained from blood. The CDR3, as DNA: TGTGCCTGGAGGGTTACAGGGTCGAACTATGGCAACACCTTC. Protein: CAWRVTGSNYGNTF.